The 18 T cell receptor beta chains below were found in one sample sequenced in a study of vaccination effects on CD4 cells after COVID-19. Which antigens these TCRs recognize remains unknown. CD4+ T cell isolation took place after 10 days of culture. Repertoires were generated with immunoSEQ multiplex PCR, while TCRdb's copy carries only in-frame clones and drops some. The sample lists around 56,000 clones, about 74% seen once, with roughly 3% in the top ten. Sequenced here: CD4+ T cells from PBMCs cultured without peptide, sampled before COVID-19 vaccination. The receptors come from a human donor who received a COVID-19 vaccine.

This clone was found once. V is TRBV29-1 and J is TRBJ2-1; the match to TRBD1 covers 9 bases. Germline CDR1 is SQVTM and CDR2 is ANQGSEA. The CDR3 contains 15 residues. The V segment lost 5 bases and the J segment 4 bases; nucleotides outside the gene matches: 9. This chain's CDR3 is CSVTPGTGQYNEQFF. In nucleotides, the CDR3 is TGCAGCGTTACACCCGGGACAGGGCAATACAATGAGCAGTTCTTC.

The CDR3 sequence is CASSWDAQETQYF. The CDR3 region has the DNA TGTGCCAGCAGCTGGGACGCCCAAGAGACCCAGTACTTC. The chain joins TRBV7-2 to TRBJ2-5; tentatively, D is TRBD1 or TRBD2 (5 bases each). Germline V lookup: CDR1 SGHTA, CDR2 FQGNSA. V lost 4 bases to trimming and J lost 1 base, with 7 bases between them. The CDR3 is 13 amino acids.

This clone appeared once. The chain is built from TRBV9 and TRBJ2-3; TRBD2 agrees at 12 bases. Germline CDR1 SGDLS, CDR2 YYNGEE. J gave up 6 bases and V 4 bases, and 6 bases lay outside the gene matches. The CDR3 consists of 15 residues. The CDR3 spells CASSSTSGGPDTQYF. For the CDR3, the DNA is TGTGCCAGCAGCTCTACTAGCGGGGGGCCTGATACGCAGTATTTT.

The rearrangement joins TRBV9 to TRBJ2-2, with 7 bases aligning to TRBD1. J gave up 2 bases and V 3 bases, and 7 bases lay outside the gene matches. The CDR3 runs 16 residues. Germline V gene lookup returns CDR1 SGDLS and CDR2 YYNGEE. DNA of the CDR3: TGTGCCAGCAGCGCGCAGGGACAGATAAACACCGGGGAGCTGTTTTTT. Translated, it gives CASSAQGQINTGELFF.

The chain is built from TRBV24-1 and TRBJ1-5; TRBD1 aligns across 9 bases. The V segment lost 7 bases and the J segment 7 bases; nucleotides outside the gene matches: 4. The CDR3 loop spans 13 amino acids. From germline, CDR1 is KGHDR and CDR2 SFDVKD. The chain's CDR3 is CATRQGAGQPQHF. The DNA of the CDR3 is TGTGCCACCAGACAGGGGGCAGGCCAGCCCCAGCATTTT.

The CDR3 nucleotides read TGTGCCAGCAGGACACAGGGGGAGTCCACTGAAGCTTTCTTT. This gives the protein CASRTQGESTEAFF. This chain links TRBV2 with TRBJ1-1; 8 bases fit TRBD1. Germline CDR1 reads SNHLY; CDR2 reads FYNNEI. The CDR3 has 14 residues. V trimming: 6 bases; J trimming: 4 bases; junction bases outside the gene matches: 7.

The rearrangement links TRBV28 to TRBJ2-2; D might be TRBD1 or TRBD2, each matching 5 bases. V was pared by 8 bases and J by 7 bases, with 17 bases between. This CDR3 comprises 14 residues. Germline loops: CDR1 MDHEN, CDR2 SYDVKM. The chain's CDR3 is CASLPGPLSGELFF. The CDR3 bases are TGTGCCAGCCTGCCGGGACCGCTTAGCGGGGAGCTGTTTTTT.

This chain links TRBV18 with TRBJ2-2, with 11 nucleotides matching TRBD1. The CDR3 consists of 16 residues. The V and J ends lost 1 base and 7 bases, in that order; junction bases with no gene match: 5. The V gene's germline CDR1 is KGHSH and CDR2 LQKENI. CDR3 DNA: TGTGCCAGCTCACCACGAGGACAGGGGGCCGGCGGGGAGCTGTTTTTT. Protein sequence: CASSPRGQGAGGELFF.

This chain uses TRBV5-1 with TRBJ2-7, with a weak D call TRBD1 (6 bases). In germline, CDR1 is SGHRS, CDR2 YFSETQ. The CDR3 extends over 13 amino acids. Between the trimmed V and J ends, which lost 5 bases and 6 bases, there was a span of 15 bases. CDR3 residues: CASSPLGAGEQYV. CDR3 coding DNA: TGCGCCAGCAGTCCCTTGGGGGCGGGCGAGCAGTACGTC.

The gene calls are TRBV6-2 or TRBV6-3 and TRBJ2-1; D may be TRBD1 (6 bases). Trimming shortened V by 6 bases and J by 4 bases, and 10 bases separated the two germline ends. CDR3 length equals 13 residues. Germline CDR1 reads MNHEY; CDR2 reads SVGEGT. In nucleotides, the CDR3 is TGTGCCAGCAGCCCGGGACATTACAATGAGCAGTTCTTC. It specifies CASSPGHYNEQFF.

The rearrangement links TRBV6-2 or TRBV6-3 to TRBJ1-3; D not certain. The V gene lost 4 bases and the J gene lost 3 bases, with 1 base spanning the gap. Germline V gene sequence: CDR1 MNHEY, CDR2 SVGEGT. The CDR3 totals 11 residues. The DNA for the CDR3 is TGTGCCAGCAGTTTTGGAAACACCATATATTTT. Translated: CASSFGNTIYF.

J is TRBJ2-1 and V is TRBV19, with 12 bases aligning to TRBD2. CDR3 length: 15 residues. CDR1 is LNHDA, CDR2 SQIVND, per germline (reference sequence). The V gene end was trimmed by 6 bases and the J gene end by 4 bases; junction bases not matched to a gene: 4. As DNA, the CDR3 is TGTGCCAGTAGCCCGACTAGCGGGGGTTACAATGAGCAGTTCTTC. Translation: CASSPTSGGYNEQFF.

The gene calls are TRBV27 and TRBJ1-6; 7 bases are a match to TRBD1. The germline CDR1 and CDR2 sequences are MNHEY and SMNVEV (reference sequence). The CDR3 is made up of 16 amino acids. Germline trimming cut 7 bases from V and 7 bases from J; bases unmatched to any gene: 13. In DNA form, the CDR3 reads TGTGCCAGCACCCCATTGGGCAGACAGGGCAATTCACCCCTCCACTTT. Its protein is CASTPLGRQGNSPLHF.

The gene calls are TRBV20-1 and TRBJ2-6; D remains unclear. The germline CDR1 and CDR2 sequences are DFQATT and SNEGSKA (reference sequence). The CDR3 sequence is 14 residues long. The ends were cut back, 3 bases at V and 0 bases at J, with 6 bases in the middle. The DNA of the CDR3 is TGCAGTGCTAGTTCCGCCTCTGGGGCCAACGTCCTGACTTTC. Its protein is CSASSASGANVLTF.

The chain recombines TRBV2 with TRBJ2-1; D may correspond to TRBD1 or TRBD2 (5 bases each). Germline CDR1 reads SNHLY; CDR2 reads FYNNEI. The CDR3 is 15 residues long. V dropped 3 bases and J dropped 2 bases, with 11 bases sitting between them. The CDR3 is CASSERGIPYNEQFF. The DNA of the CDR3 is TGTGCCAGCAGTGAGAGGGGCATCCCCTACAATGAGCAGTTCTTC.

This clone was recorded only once. V is TRBV6-2 or TRBV6-3 and J is TRBJ1-6, with TRBD1 identical over 7 bases. J was trimmed by 10 bases and V by 4 bases; bases with no gene match: 13. Germline lookup yields CDR1 MNHEY and CDR2 SVGEGT. The CDR3 is made up of 16 amino acids. CDR3 residues: CASSWPGQPGRSPLHF. The DNA of the CDR3 is TGTGCCAGCAGTTGGCCGGGACAGCCAGGGAGATCACCCCTCCACTTT.

The rearrangement uses TRBV18 and TRBJ2-2; a possible D gene is TRBD2 (6 bases). The CDR3 has 16 amino acids. CDR1 and CDR2 (germline): KGHSH, LQKENI. V lost 2 bases and J 4 bases, leaving 14 bases between the germline ends. The CDR3 protein is CASSPMAGLGTGELFF. Written as DNA, the CDR3 is TGTGCCAGCTCACCAATGGCGGGGCTGGGCACCGGGGAGCTGTTTTTT.

The rearrangement links TRBV2 to TRBJ2-3; D is unclear. The V end was cut by 7 bases, the J end by 4 bases, with 6 bases between. Germline V gives CDR1 SNHLY, CDR2 FYNNEI. The CDR3 totals 11 residues. The CDR3 reads CASKYSDTQYF. CDR3 nucleotides: TGTGCCAGCAAATATTCAGATACGCAGTATTTT.